These 13 T cell receptor beta chains were all obtained from the same sample, sequenced in a study of blood T cell repertoires in COVID-19 (dated by TCRdb to about 2020). Receptors were amplified or captured by the immunoSEQ multiplex PCR assay. TCRdb took over this immuneACCESS table, retaining in-frame rearrangements with V and J assigned. Such tables are incomplete; in checked studies, under half of the missing clones stem from an unresolved V gene, and the remainder is unexplained. Within this sample are about 290,000 clones, with roughly 90% of them counted one time only. The ten largest make up around 10% of the sample. Material: peripheral blood. The receptors were gathered from a woman aged 25 to 45 with COVID-19, enrolled during active disease.

The genes are TRBV9 and TRBJ2-2; perhaps TRBD2 as D (5 bases). CDR1 is SGDLS and CDR2 is YYNGEE in the germline V gene. Trimming stripped 0 bases from V and 3 bases from J, with 15 bases between. The CDR3 totals 17 residues. For the CDR3, the DNA is TGTGCCAGCAGCGTAGCTGCCGGGAATCTTTACACCGGGGAGCTGTTTTTT. Encoded protein: CASSVAAGNLYTGELFF.

This clone showed up just a few times. The chain's CDR3 is CASSSSSTTQYF. CDR3 coding DNA: TGTGCCAGCAGTTCTAGCTCGACGACCCAGTACTTC. The rearrangement uses TRBV12-3 or TRBV12-4 and TRBJ2-5; TRBD2 might be the D (5 bases). V lost 4 bases, J lost 7 bases, and 10 bases lay in between. The CDR3 totals 12 residues.

This clone has a single count. This chain uses TRBV5-5 with TRBJ1-2, with D possibly matching TRBD1 (6 bases). Germline V gene sequence: CDR1 SGHKS, CDR2 YYEKEE (reference sequence). The CDR3 is 13 residues long. The V end lost 4 bases, the J end lost 8 bases, and 15 bases lay between the germline ends. The CDR3 spells CASSLTGSEGYTF. CDR3 nucleotide sequence: TGTGCCAGCAGCCTCACAGGGTCTGAAGGCTACACCTTC.

The genes are TRBV11-2 and TRBJ2-5; D is possibly TRBD2 (6 bases). Trimming shortened V by 5 bases and J by 9 bases, and 19 bases separated the two germline ends. From germline, CDR1 is SGHAT and CDR2 FQNNGV. This CDR3 contains 14 residues. CDR3 residues: CASSPLAGLTAQYF. In DNA form, the CDR3 reads TGTGCCAGCAGCCCACTAGCCGGCCTAACGGCCCAGTACTTC.

The gene calls are TRBV6-5 and TRBJ2-2; the D gene is possibly TRBD1 (5 bases). Germline CDR1 and CDR2: MNHEY and SVGAGI. The CDR3 is 15 residues long. V was trimmed by 5 bases and J by 4 bases, leaving 14 bases between them. The CDR3 reads CASSPRQGSTGELFF. The CDR3 bases are TGTGCCAGCAGTCCCCGGCAGGGTAGCACCGGGGAGCTGTTTTTT.

The chain links TRBV5-1 to TRBJ1-2; D remains ambiguous. The V end lost 2 bases, the J end lost 3 bases, and 11 bases lay between the germline ends. The CDR3 has 14 residues. The V gene's germline CDR1 is SGHRS and CDR2 YFSETQ. CDR3 loop: CASSFSRGDYGYTF. DNA of the CDR3: TGCGCCAGCAGCTTTTCCCGCGGCGACTATGGCTACACCTTC.

This chain links TRBV2 with TRBJ2-7, with 7 bases that match TRBD2. The CDR3 covers 16 residues. Trimming at V came to 5 bases and at J to 1 base, leaving 11 bases not matched to a gene. CDR1 is SNHLY, CDR2 FYNNEI, per germline. Here the CDR3 DNA reads TGTGCCAGCAGTTACTCCGGGACTACCAATTCCTACGAGCAGTACTTC. Its translation: CASSYSGTTNSYEQYF.

The J gene is TRBJ2-7, the V gene TRBV2; a weak D match, TRBD1 (5 bases). Trimming removed 3 bases from V and 0 bases from J, with 12 bases in between. The V gene's germline CDR1 is SNHLY and CDR2 FYNNEI. The CDR3 totals 15 residues. The CDR3 is CASSDLDKSSYEQYF. In nucleotides, the CDR3 is TGTGCCAGCAGTGATTTGGACAAGAGCTCCTACGAGCAGTACTTC.

The V and J genes are TRBV4-1 and TRBJ1-1, with a weak D call TRBD1 (6 bases). V dropped 1 base and J dropped 3 bases, with 15 bases sitting between them. Germline lookup yields CDR1 MGHRA and CDR2 YSYEKL. This CDR3 comprises 16 residues. The CDR3: CASSQAFGSGDTEAFF. CDR3 DNA: TGCGCCAGCAGCCAAGCGTTCGGCTCAGGGGACACTGAAGCTTTCTTT.

This clone was recorded once. The chain couples TRBV2 to TRBJ1-3; 7 bases match TRBD1. CDR1 SNHLY and CDR2 FYNNEI come from the germline V gene. The CDR3 extends over 16 amino acids. Trimming took 6 bases from V and 4 from J; bases not matched to a gene: 12. CDR3 coding DNA: TGTGCCAGCAGCGAATTAGAGACAGGGTGGGGAAACACCATATATTTT. Amino acid sequence: CASSELETGWGNTIYF.

This chain joins TRBV12-3 or TRBV12-4 and TRBJ1-2; D is ambiguous. The length of the CDR3 is 13 residues. V lost 6 bases, J lost 2 bases, and 10 bases lay in between. The CDR3 is CASSPSPNYGYTF. As DNA, the CDR3 is TGTGCCAGCAGCCCGAGCCCAAACTATGGCTACACCTTC.

The chain employs TRBV27 and TRBJ1-1; weak D call: TRBD1 (6 bases). Trimming took 3 bases from V and 4 from J, leaving 12 bases between them. The CDR3 covers 14 residues. Germline V CDR1 and CDR2: MNHEY, SMNVEV (reference sequence). CDR3 nucleotide sequence: TGTGCCAGCAGTTTCGGTTTACAGGGCACTGAAGCTTTCTTT. Encoded protein: CASSFGLQGTEAFF.

The genes are TRBV28 and TRBJ1-1; a possible D gene is TRBD1 (5 bases). With 5 bases removed from V and 7 bases from J, the gap between germline ends came to 20 bases. Per the germline V gene, CDR1 is MDHEN and CDR2 is SYDVKM. The CDR3 has 15 amino acids. The CDR3: CASSHRRHLVDEAFF. DNA for the CDR3: TGTGCCAGCAGTCACAGGAGACACTTAGTCGATGAAGCTTTCTTT.